Below, 3 T cell receptor beta chains from the same sample are listed, as sequenced in a study of blood T cell repertoires in COVID-19. Assay: immunoSEQ multiplex PCR; the TCRdb copy retains only in-frame clones and omits some. In the table there are about 330,000 clones, about 89% of which are singletons. The specimen was PBMCs or T cells enriched from blood (not recorded which). These receptors all stem from a woman aged 30 to 39 who had recovered from COVID-19.

Only one count was recorded for this clone. The V gene is TRBV6-5, the J gene TRBJ1-4, with D tentatively TRBD1 (5 bases). Per the germline V gene, CDR1 is MNHEY and CDR2 is SVGAGI. CDR3 length: 13 residues. Trimming pared 6 bases from V and 4 bases from J, leaving 9 bases between. This CDR3 is CASSGHINEKLFF. In DNA, the CDR3 is TGTGCCAGCAGCGGACATATTAATGAAAAACTGTTTTTT.

This clone was seen more than once but under ten times. V gene TRBV18 combines with J gene TRBJ2-1; tentatively, D is TRBD1 (5 bases). V shed 1 base and J shed 5 bases, with 12 bases lying between them. Germline V gene lookup returns CDR1 KGHSH and CDR2 LQKENI. This CDR3 comprises 15 residues. CDR3 amino acids: CASSPQSGLHNEQFF. The CDR3 DNA reads TGTGCCAGCTCACCACAATCAGGGTTACACAATGAGCAGTTCTTC.

This chain joins TRBV7-9 and TRBJ2-5; D may be TRBD1 (6 bases). The CDR3 is 16 amino acids. Germline V lookup: CDR1 SEHNR, CDR2 FQNEAQ (reference sequence). V was clipped by 4 bases and J by 5 bases, with 20 bases between them. Here the CDR3 reads CASSSREQGPGETQYF. In nucleotides, the CDR3 is TGTGCCAGCAGCTCGCGAGAACAGGGTCCGGGGGAGACCCAGTACTTC.